The entry that follows covers one TCR beta chain sequence. Source study methods: Reference gene primer amplification yielded estimated nucleated cell counts. This table comes from immunoSEQ multiplex PCR, and its TCRdb copy is limited to in-frame clones, with some not included. V and J calls and clone size are as listed in that table; D and trimming were resolved from the DNA. The sample comprises about 100,000 clones, about four fifths of which are singletons, and about 3.3% rests with the top ten. This sample is drawn from a study of blood T cell repertoires in COVID-19. Study overall: The samples span acute and convalescent COVID-19 from the United States, Italy and Spain. From T cells, B-cell-depleted T cells, or PBMCs came the material, which was cDNA or gDNA.

This CDR3 comprises 11 residues. V was trimmed by 8 bases and J by 3 bases, leaving 8 bases between them. The J gene is TRBJ2-7, the V gene TRBV12-3 or TRBV12-4; D unresolved. This sequence originates from a woman aged 80 or over with active or convalescent COVID-19. Sequenced material: peripheral blood. The CDR3 region is CASGRGYEQYF. The CDR3, as DNA: TGTGCCAGCGGCCGCGGCTACGAGCAGTACTTC.